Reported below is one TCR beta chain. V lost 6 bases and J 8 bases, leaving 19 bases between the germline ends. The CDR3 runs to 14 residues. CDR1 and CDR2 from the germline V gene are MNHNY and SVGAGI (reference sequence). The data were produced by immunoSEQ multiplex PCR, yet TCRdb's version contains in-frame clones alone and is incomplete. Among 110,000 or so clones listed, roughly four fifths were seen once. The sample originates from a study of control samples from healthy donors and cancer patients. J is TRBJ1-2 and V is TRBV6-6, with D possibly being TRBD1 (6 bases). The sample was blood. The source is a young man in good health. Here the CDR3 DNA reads TGTGCCAGCAGGCACAGGGACTTGCGATGGGGCTACACCTTC. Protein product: CASRHRDLRWGYTF.